The clone carrying this T cell receptor (beta chain) was picked up many times. Its specificity is unknown. This CDR3 spans 17 amino acids. Looked up from germline, CDR1 is SGHRS and CDR2 is YFSETQ. V lost 3 bases and J 7 bases, leaving 20 bases between the germline ends. These data come from a study of T-cell reconstitution after alpha-beta-depleted transplantation in children. Study conclusions and caveats: Counts and diversity of T cells one year after transplant came mostly from newly produced T cells. Recipient T cells and thymic progenitors that survived were the source of the high TCRbeta diversity seen at day 60 in some patients.

It was with unique molecular identifiers that the TCRbeta library was prepared. TCRdb processed the PCR reads anew with MiXCR; each CDR3 protein has one entry. The table has 100,000 or so distinct CDR3 sequences, less than 6% seen once. Sequenced material: PBMCs, mostly from graft donor cells, taken 60 days after TCRalphabeta/CD19-depleted stem cell transplant. The chain uses TRBV5-1 and TRBJ1-6; tentative D call: TRBD1 (5 bases). The TCR was taken from a female patient between 2 and 10 years old who had a stem cell transplant for Fanconi anemia, so the T cells may come from the graft donor. This CDR3 reads CASSSGVSGGGNSPLHF. In DNA, the CDR3 is TGCGCCAGCAGCTCGGGGGTGTCTGGCGGCGGGAATTCACCCCTCCACTTT.